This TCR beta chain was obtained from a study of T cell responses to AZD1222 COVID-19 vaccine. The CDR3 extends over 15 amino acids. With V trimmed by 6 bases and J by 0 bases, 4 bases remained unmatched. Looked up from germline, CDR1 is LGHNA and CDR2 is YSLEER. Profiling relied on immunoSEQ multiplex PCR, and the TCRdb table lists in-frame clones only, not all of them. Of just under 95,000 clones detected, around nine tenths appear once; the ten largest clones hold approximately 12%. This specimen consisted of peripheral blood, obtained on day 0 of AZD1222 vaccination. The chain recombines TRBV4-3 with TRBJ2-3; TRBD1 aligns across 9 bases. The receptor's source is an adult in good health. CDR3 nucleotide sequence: TGCGCCAGCAGTACCGGGACAGGGAGCACAGATACGCAGTATTTT. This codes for CASSTGTGSTDTQYF.